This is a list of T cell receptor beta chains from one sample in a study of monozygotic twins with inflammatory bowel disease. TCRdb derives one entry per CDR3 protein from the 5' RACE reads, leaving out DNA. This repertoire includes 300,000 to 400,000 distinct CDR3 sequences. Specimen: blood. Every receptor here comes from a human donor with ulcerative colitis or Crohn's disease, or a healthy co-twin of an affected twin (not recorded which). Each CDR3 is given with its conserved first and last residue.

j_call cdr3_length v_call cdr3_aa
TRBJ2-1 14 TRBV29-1 CSVAGTGVRNEQFF
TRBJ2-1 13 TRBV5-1 CASSTGTIGSEFF
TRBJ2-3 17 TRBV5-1 CASSQDRDSFYTDTQYF
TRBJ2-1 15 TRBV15 CATSRGLDLTNEQFF
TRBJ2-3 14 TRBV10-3 CAISLAGQTDTQYF
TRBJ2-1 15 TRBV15 CATSRAGQGNNEQFF
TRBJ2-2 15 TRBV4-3 CASSQGGPYTGELFF
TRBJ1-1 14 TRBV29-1 CSVVGGGKNTEAFF
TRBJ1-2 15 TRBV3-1 CASSQDLGGRYGYTF
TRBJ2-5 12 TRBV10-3 CAIAGQGETQYF
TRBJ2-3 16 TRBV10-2 CASSDPSGGAGDTQYF
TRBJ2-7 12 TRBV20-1 CSANGLGYEQYF
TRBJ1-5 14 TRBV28 CASSWQGLNQPQHF
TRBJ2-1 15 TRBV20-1 CSASPLGGGAYEQFF
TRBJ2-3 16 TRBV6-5 CASSYSKQGITDTQYF
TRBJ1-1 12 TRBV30 CAWRQQDTEAFF
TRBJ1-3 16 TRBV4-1 CASSRPVRDSGNTIYF
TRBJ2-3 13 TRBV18 CASSRGVPDTQYF
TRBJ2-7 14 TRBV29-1 CTEGGPGLTYEQYF
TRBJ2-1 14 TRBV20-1 CSARGREIHNEQFF
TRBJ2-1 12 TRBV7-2 CASSPTTNEQFF
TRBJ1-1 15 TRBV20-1 CSARDRQALNTEAFF
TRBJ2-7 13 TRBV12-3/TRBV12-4 CASSVQVSYEQYF
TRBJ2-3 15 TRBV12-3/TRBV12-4 CASSWYGQGVDTQYF
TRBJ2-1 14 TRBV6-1 CATKVVTSSDEQFF
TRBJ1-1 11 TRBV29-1 CSIGRGTEAFF
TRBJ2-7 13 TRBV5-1 CASGQGGSYEQYF
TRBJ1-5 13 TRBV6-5 CASSPMGNQPQHF
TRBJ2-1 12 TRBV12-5 CASDSGYNEQFF
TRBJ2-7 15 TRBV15 CATSRDGAGSYEQYF
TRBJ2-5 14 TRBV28 CASRPGGPSETQYF
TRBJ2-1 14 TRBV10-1 CAVSRGGGQNEQFF
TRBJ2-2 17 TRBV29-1 CSVVQFGQGSNTGELFF
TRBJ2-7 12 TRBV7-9 CASSLARDEQYF
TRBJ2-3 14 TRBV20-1 CSASVGPSTDTQYF